One sample yielded the 8 T cell receptor beta chains listed below, sequenced in a study of cytomegalovirus exposure and HLA in healthy donors (TCRdb year 2017). Preparation of the library involved the immunoSEQ multiplex PCR assay. For the multiplex PCR, a mixture combining 60 forward primers for TCR Vbeta segments and 13 reverse primers for TCR Jbeta segments was used. As stored in TCRdb, this immuneACCESS dataset retains in-frame rearrangements with V and J assigned. A fraction of the clones does not appear; measured against another copy, unresolved V genes explain less than half of the discrepancy, and the remainder lacks a known reason. The sample contains roughly 100,000 clones, about 77% of them found a single time. The top ten clonotypes cover 4.9% of the sample. The specimen sequenced was PBMCs. The receptors here all came from a middle-aged woman in good health and CMV-seronegative.

On this clone: The junction differs from germline at one of its ends, possibly a read error. The chain links TRBV7-7 to TRBJ2-5, with D perhaps matching TRBD1 (6 bases). CDR3 length: 14 residues. CDR1 is SSHAT and CDR2 is FNYEAQ in the germline V gene (reference sequence). The CDR3 sequence is CASSQAGQGQTQYF. CDR3 DNA sequence: TGTGCTAGCAGCCAAGCCGGGCAGGGGCAGACCCAGTACTTC. Full variable domain (rest looked up from reference TRBV7-7 and TRBJ2-5): GAGVSQSPRYKVTKRGQDVTLRCDPISSHATLYWYQQALGQGPEFLTYFNYEAQPDKSGLPSDRFSAERPEGSISTLTIQRTEQRDSAMYRCASSQAGQGQTQYFGPGTRLLVL.

The chain uses TRBV6-1 and TRBJ1-1, with 11 bases matching TRBD1. This CDR3 contains 16 residues. V gave up 0 bases and J gave up 6 bases; unmatched junction bases: 6. Germline-derived CDR1 and CDR2 are MNHNS and SASEGT. CDR3 coding DNA: TGTGCCAGCAGTGAAGCGTTGGGACAGGGGGGGGCTGAAGCTTTCTTT. Residues: CASSEALGQGGAEAFF.

The chain has TRBV7-9 and TRBJ2-3; the D gene is possibly TRBD2 (5 bases). V lost 1 base and J 3 bases, leaving 17 bases between the germline ends. The CDR3 length is 17 residues. The germline V gene encodes CDR1 SEHNR and CDR2 FQNEAQ (reference sequence). The CDR3 reads CASSLGGYPDYTDTQYF. CDR3 sequence (DNA): TGTGCCAGCAGCTTAGGGGGATACCCCGACTATACAGATACGCAGTATTTT. Complete variable domain (other parts from reference TRBV7-9 and TRBJ2-3): DTGVSQNPRHKITKRGQNVTFRCDPISEHNRLYWYRQTLGQGPEFLTYFQNEAQLEKSRLLSDRFSAERPKGSFSTLEIQRTEQGDSAMYLCASSLGGYPDYTDTQYFGPGTRLTVL.

The table lists this clone with a few counts. This chain uses TRBV2 with TRBJ1-5; no firm D call. The germline CDR1 and CDR2 sequences are SNHLY and FYNNEI. The CDR3 is 13 residues long. The V and J ends lost 4 bases and 6 bases respectively, with 10 bases between them. The CDR3, as DNA: TGTGCCAGCAGTGTGGAGAGTTTTCAGCCCCAGCATTTT. Translated: CASSVESFQPQHF.

The chain employs TRBV4-2 and TRBJ2-1, with a possible D match to TRBD2 (5 bases). This CDR3 contains 15 residues. Germline values: CDR1 LGHNA, CDR2 YNFKEQ. V lost 2 bases, J lost 8 bases, and 16 bases lay in between. For the CDR3, the DNA is TGTGCCAGCAGCCAACGCATTCTAGCATCTGATGAGCAGTTCTTC. Residues: CASSQRILASDEQFF.

The chain recombines TRBV5-1 with TRBJ1-3; no firm D call. V gave up 5 bases and J gave up 0 bases, with 15 bases separating them. Germline V CDR1 and CDR2: SGHRS, YFSETQ. This CDR3 contains 16 residues. The CDR3 nucleotides are TGCGCCAGCAGTCTGCGGCACGGAAGCTCTGGAAACACCATATATTTT. The encoded protein is CASSLRHGSSGNTIYF.

The chain has TRBV7-7 and TRBJ2-5; D unresolved. V was trimmed by 11 bases and J by 0 bases, leaving 16 bases between them. CDR3 length: 14 amino acids. In germline, CDR1 is SSHAT, CDR2 FNYEAQ (reference sequence). The CDR3 DNA reads TGTGCCCTGTCTGCCACACCAAACCAAGAGACCCAGTACTTC. Residues: CALSATPNQETQYF.

V usage is TRBV7-8 and J usage is TRBJ1-5; D gene uncertain. Trimming stripped 4 bases from V and 5 bases from J, with 15 bases between. The CDR3 sequence is 15 residues long. CDR1 SGHVS and CDR2 FQNEAQ come from the germline V gene. CDR3 amino acids: CASSSPEPRDQPQHF. In nucleotides, the CDR3 is TGTGCCAGCAGCTCTCCTGAACCCCGAGATCAGCCCCAGCATTTT.